This is a list of T cell receptor beta chains from one sample in a study of blood T cell repertoires in COVID-19. The table came from immunoSEQ multiplex PCR; TCRdb's copy has only in-frame clones and leaves some out. Among approximately 300,000 clones listed, 92% were seen once. The specimen was PBMCs or T cells enriched from blood (not recorded which). All receptors derive from a woman aged 25-40 years who had recovered from COVID-19. The CDR3 runs from the conserved cysteine through the conserved F or W. The D gene is left open where the match is weak. Clone size is not always given. Where it is, it says once, few, many or a class for expanded clones.

>NA|TRBJ2-5|TRBV7-2|NA
CASRAQETQYF
TGTGCCAGCAGGGCTCAAGAGACCCAGTACTTC
>NA|TRBJ1-5|TRBV7-9|few
CASSSGAARNQPQHF
TGTGCCAGCAGCTCTGGGGCGGCCCGCAATCAGCCCCAGCATTTT
>NA|TRBJ2-1|TRBV21-1|NA
CASSESPGSYNEQFF
TGTGCCAGCAGTGAAAGCCCCGGGTCTTACAATGAGCAGTTCTTC
>NA|TRBJ2-1|TRBV27|NA
CASGPVGTDNEQFF
TGTGCCAGCGGGCCCGTGGGTACTGACAATGAGCAGTTCTTC
>NA|TRBJ1-2|TRBV4-1|NA
CASSQDSLDNYGYTF
TGCGCCAGCAGCCAAGATTCCTTAGATAACTATGGCTACACCTTC
>TRBD1|TRBJ1-3|TRBV3-1/TRBV3-2|NA
CASSQGVDFRRDRGGNTIYF
TGTGCCAGCAGCCAAGGGGTGGATTTCAGAAGGGACAGGGGTGGAAACACCATATATTTT
>TRBD2|TRBJ2-7|TRBV28|NA
CASSLGAGGLEQYF
TGTGCCAGCAGTTTGGGAGCGGGAGGGCTCGAGCAGTACTTC
>NA|TRBJ1-1|TRBV7-2|NA
CASSPTQLNTEAFF
TGTGCCAGCAGTCCCACACAGTTGAACACTGAAGCTTTCTTT
>NA|TRBJ2-2|TRBV2|NA
CASSPYTGELFF
TGTGCCAGCAGTCCCTACACCGGGGAGCTGTTTTTT
>TRBD1|TRBJ1-6|TRBV5-4|NA
CASSQGQHNSPLHF
TGTGCCAGCAGCCAGGGACAGCATAATTCACCCCTCCACTTT
>NA|TRBJ2-2|TRBV6-5|once
CASSLSTGELFF
TGTGCCAGCAGCCTCTCCACCGGGGAGCTGTTTTTT
>NA|TRBJ1-1|TRBV7-9|NA
CASTSGPLNTEAFF
TGTGCCAGCACCTCTGGGCCCCTGAACACTGAAGCTTTCTTT
>TRBD1|TRBJ1-5|TRBV19|NA
CASQRRYRDRASNQPQHF
TGTGCCAGTCAACGACGCTACCGGGACAGGGCTAGCAATCAGCCCCAGCATTTT
>TRBD2|TRBJ2-3|TRBV7-9|NA
CASSWLAGTSGDTQYF
TGTGCCAGCAGCTGGTTAGCCGGGACTAGCGGAGATACGCAGTATTTT
>TRBD2|TRBJ2-6|TRBV28|NA
CASRGTSGSSGANVLTF
TGTGCCAGCAGAGGGACTAGCGGGAGCTCTGGGGCCAACGTCCTGACTTTC
>NA|TRBJ2-2|TRBV7-3|NA
CASSLKGLPRGELFF
TGTGCCAGCAGCTTAAAAGGACTACCTCGGGGGGAGCTGTTTTTT
>TRBD2|TRBJ2-4|TRBV7-2|NA
CASTRREASKNIQYF
TGTGCCAGCACAAGGCGGGAGGCCAGCAAAAACATTCAGTACTTC
>TRBD2|TRBJ2-7|TRBV9|NA
CASSVEPGGSNEQYF
TGTGCCAGCAGCGTAGAACCGGGGGGTTCGAACGAGCAGTACTTC
>NA|TRBJ1-3|TRBV19|NA
CATRQLGNTIYF
TGTGCCACCCGACAATTAGGAAACACCATATATTTT
>NA|TRBJ1-2|TRBV29-1|NA
CSVSQRGYGYTF
TGCAGCGTTTCCCAGAGAGGCTATGGCTACACCTTC
>TRBD1|TRBJ2-3|TRBV13|NA
CASSLRQGTDTQYF
TGTGCCAGCAGTCTTCGACAGGGTACAGATACGCAGTATTTT
>NA|TRBJ2-7|TRBV10-1|NA
CASTSKPGKVYEQYF
TGCGCCAGCACCTCAAAGCCAGGCAAAGTCTACGAGCAGTACTTC
>NA|TRBJ1-5|TRBV28|NA
CASSFRGRNQPQHF
TGTGCCAGCAGTTTCAGGGGACGCAATCAGCCCCAGCATTTT
>TRBD1|TRBJ1-5|TRBV27|NA
CASSSGTELLNQPQHF
TGTGCCAGCAGTTCCGGGACAGAGCTACTTAATCAGCCCCAGCATTTT
>TRBD1|TRBJ1-1|TRBV11-1|NA
CASSFPGQGSHAFF
TGTGCCAGCAGCTTTCCGGGACAGGGTTCACACGCTTTCTTT
>NA|TRBJ1-1|TRBV7-9|NA
CASNTGYPGNTEAFF
TGTGCCAGCAACACTGGTTATCCGGGAAACACTGAAGCTTTCTTT
>TRBD1|TRBJ1-5|TRBV28|NA
CASTLGQGGGYSNQPQHF
TGTGCCAGCACCCTCGGACAGGGGGGGGGATATAGCAATCAGCCCCAGCATTTT
>NA|TRBJ1-2|TRBV9|NA
CASSQDSAGYGYTF
TGTGCCAGCAGCCAGGACAGTGCCGGCTATGGCTACACCTTC